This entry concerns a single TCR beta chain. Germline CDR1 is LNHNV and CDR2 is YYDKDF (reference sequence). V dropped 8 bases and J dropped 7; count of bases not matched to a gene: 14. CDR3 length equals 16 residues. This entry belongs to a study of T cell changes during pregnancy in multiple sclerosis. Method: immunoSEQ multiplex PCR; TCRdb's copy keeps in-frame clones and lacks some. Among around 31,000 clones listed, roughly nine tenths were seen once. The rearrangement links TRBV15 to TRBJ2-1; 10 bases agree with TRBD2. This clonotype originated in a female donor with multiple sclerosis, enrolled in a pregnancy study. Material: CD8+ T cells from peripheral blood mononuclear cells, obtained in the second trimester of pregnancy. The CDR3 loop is CATERPRTSGVNEQFF. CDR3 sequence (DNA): TGTGCCACCGAACGCCCAAGGACTAGCGGAGTAAATGAGCAGTTCTTC.